Listed below are T cell receptor beta chains from one sample, sequenced in a study of graft-versus-host responses after intestinal transplantation. TCRdb's copy holds only in-frame clones and misses some; the assay was immunoSEQ multiplex PCR. In the table there are approximately 100,000 clones, about 83% of which are singletons. The starting material was PBMCs, obtained 255 days after intestinal transplant. The receptors were sampled from a human patient who received an intestinal transplant, so some T cells may come from the graft donor. Each CDR3 is given with its conserved first and last residue. D genes are given only for firm matches. The size field is filled for only some rows; it gives once, few, many or a size class.

once	TRBV28	TRBJ1-5	-	TGTGCCACCACTCTAGGGGGGGCGTATCAGCCCCAGCATTTT	CATTLGGAYQPQHF
-	TRBV4-1	TRBJ1-6	-	TGCGCCAGCAGCCAGGAGACTGAAGGTTCACCCCTCCACTTT	CASSQETEGSPLHF
few	TRBV5-6	TRBJ1-2	-	TGTGCCAGCAGCCGACCGGGGGCTAACTATGGCTACACCTTC	CASSRPGANYGYTF
-	TRBV5-4	TRBJ2-1	TRBD2	TGTGCCAGCAGCCCAGACCTTGTAGCGGGAGGGCCGGTTGGGGAGCAGTTCTTC	CASSPDLVAGGPVGEQFF
-	TRBV5-4	TRBJ1-1	-	TGTGCCAGCAGCTTGGCTGGGAACACTGAAGCTTTCTTT	CASSLAGNTEAFF
-	TRBV27	TRBJ1-1	-	TGTGCCAGCAGTCTCGGGGCCGGCACTGAAGCTTTCTTT	CASSLGAGTEAFF
-	TRBV6-6	TRBJ1-4	-	TGTGCCAGCAGTTTACCGGGGGAACTGTTTTTT	CASSLPGELFF
-	TRBV6-1	TRBJ2-5	TRBD2	TGTGCCAGCAGTGAATCTACGGGAGGGGCGACCCAGTACTTC	CASSESTGGATQYF
-	TRBV11-2	TRBJ2-4	-	TGTGCCAGCAGCCTAGCAGAAGCTCTAGCCAAAAACATTCAGTACTTC	CASSLAEALAKNIQYF
-	TRBV28	TRBJ1-6	-	TGTGCCAGCAGTCGAACAGGGAATAATTCACCCCTCCACTTT	CASSRTGNNSPLHF
-	TRBV10-2	TRBJ2-7	-	TGCGCCAGCAGAACCAAGGGCAGCTCCTACGAGCAGTACTTC	CASRTKGSSYEQYF
-	TRBV4-2	TRBJ2-2	TRBD1	TGTGCCAGCAGCCTGACAGGGTCAAGGGAGCTGTTTTTT	CASSLTGSRELFF
-	TRBV5-6	TRBJ2-7	TRBD1	TGTGCCAGCAGCACCGCCGGGACAGGGGAATCCTACGAGCAGTACTTC	CASSTAGTGESYEQYF
-	TRBV5-1	TRBJ1-1	-	TGCGCCAGCAGCTCTTCGGGACAGAACACTGAAGCTTTCTTT	CASSSSGQNTEAFF
-	TRBV9	TRBJ1-1	-	TGTGCCAGCAGTCCAGGGGACAACACTGAAGCTTTCTTT	CASSPGDNTEAFF
-	TRBV6-5	TRBJ2-7	-	TGTGCCAGCAGCGTAGCTGGTTCGGCGGGAGAGCAGTACTTC	CASSVAGSAGEQYF
-	TRBV6-1	TRBJ2-2	-	TGTGCCAGCAGTGCTTCCTATTTGACTACCACCGGGGAGCTGTTTTTT	CASSASYLTTTGELFF